Each of the 29 T cell receptor beta chains below was sequenced from the same sample in a study of blood T cell repertoires in COVID-19. Only in-frame clones appear in the TCRdb table, and some are missing; sequencing was by immunoSEQ multiplex PCR. The sample holds 200,000 to 300,000 clones; about 84% are singletons and the top ten take over 5.5%. Sequenced material: peripheral blood. The source of these receptors is a woman older than 75 with COVID-19, enrolled during active disease.

The V call is TRBV6-5, the J call TRBJ1-2; D is ambiguous. Per the germline V gene, CDR1 is MNHEY and CDR2 is SVGAGI. This CDR3 is 14 amino acids long. V was pared by 2 bases and J by 7 bases, with 14 bases between. The CDR3 DNA reads TGTGCCAGCAGTTACAATTTAGGGAGCTTTGGCTACACCTTC. Translated: CASSYNLGSFGYTF.

V and J are TRBV6-4 and TRBJ1-6; no definite D call. Trimming took off 3 bases at V and 7 bases at J, with 7 bases between the two ends. The CDR3 length is 13 residues. Germline CDR1 MRHNA, CDR2 SNTAGT. CDR3 sequence reads: CASSDYQNSPLHF. DNA for the CDR3: TGTGCCAGCAGTGATTACCAGAATTCACCCCTCCACTTT.

V and J are TRBV5-4 and TRBJ1-4, with D maybe TRBD1 (5 bases). The ends were cut back, 4 bases at V and 7 bases at J, with 14 bases in the middle. The CDR3 length is 14 residues. Germline V CDR1 and CDR2: SGHNT, YYREEE (reference sequence). The CDR3 DNA reads TGTGCCAGCAGCGAGCAGACCGGGGGTGAAAAACTGTTTTTT. Residues: CASSEQTGGEKLFF.

The chain recombines TRBV19 with TRBJ1-5; D uncertain. Trimming stripped 7 bases from V and 4 bases from J, with 8 bases between. The germline gives CDR1 LNHDA, CDR2 SQIVND (reference sequence). The CDR3 consists of 12 residues. CDR3 region: CASTTVNQPQHF. CDR3 sequence (DNA): TGTGCCAGTACCACAGTAAATCAGCCCCAGCATTTT.

The rearrangement joins TRBV15 to TRBJ2-7; tentative D call: TRBD1 (6 bases). This CDR3 region has 14 residues. Germline CDR1 LNHNV, CDR2 YYDKDF (reference sequence). V was shortened by 1 base and J by 5 bases, with 12 bases between the two germline ends. DNA for the CDR3: TGTGCCACCAGCAGAGGGCTGGGGGCCCACGAGCAGTACTTC. Its translation is CATSRGLGAHEQYF.

In this sample, this clone turned up once. The V gene is TRBV28, the J gene TRBJ1-4; D gene unclear. In germline, CDR1 is MDHEN, CDR2 SYDVKM. V was shortened by 5 bases and J by 7 bases, with 8 bases between the two germline ends. This CDR3 has 12 amino acids. In nucleotides, the CDR3 is TGTGCCAGCAGTCAGCGCCTTGAAAAACTGTTTTTT. Protein: CASSQRLEKLFF.

As DNA, the CDR3 is TGTGCCAGTAGTATCCTCGGCAGGGCGGATGATTCACCCCTCCACTTT. The encoded protein is CASSILGRADDSPLHF. The V call is TRBV19, the J call TRBJ1-6; possibly TRBD1 for D (5 bases). Germline V lookup: CDR1 LNHDA, CDR2 SQIVND (reference sequence). V was shortened by 3 bases and J by 8 bases, with 17 bases between the two germline ends. The length of the CDR3 is 16 residues.

The J gene is TRBJ2-2, the V gene TRBV7-2, with 7 bases fitting TRBD2. Trimming cost V 8 bases and J 1 base; bases outside gene matches: 10. The V gene's germline CDR1 is SGHTA and CDR2 FQGNSA. This CDR3 is 16 amino acids long. Here the CDR3 DNA reads TGTGCCAGCTCCCTTGGGTTAGCGGGGAACACCGGGGAGCTGTTTTTT. It is translated as CASSLGLAGNTGELFF.

The V and J genes are TRBV7-2 and TRBJ2-5, with D perhaps TRBD2 (5 bases). V dropped 5 bases and J dropped 5 bases, with 12 bases sitting between them. The CDR3 is made up of 13 amino acids. CDR1 and CDR2 (germline): SGHTA, FQGNSA. Written as DNA, the CDR3 is TGTGCCAGCAGCCCGGGAATGCGCGAGACCCAGTACTTC. It encodes CASSPGMRETQYF.

The rearrangement uses TRBV7-2 and TRBJ1-5; tentative D call: TRBD1 (5 bases). V lost 5 bases to trimming and J lost 4 bases, with 15 bases between them. The CDR3 is 15 residues long. Germline CDR1 is SGHTA and CDR2 is FQGNSA. This CDR3 is CASSTIGGINQPQHF. The CDR3 DNA reads TGTGCCAGCAGCACCATCGGGGGGATTAATCAGCCCCAGCATTTT.

The chain uses TRBV7-2 and TRBJ2-7, with TRBD1 matching 8 bases. The junction had 8 bases not matched to a gene; V was cut back by 3 bases and J by 4 bases. Germline values: CDR1 SGHTA, CDR2 FQGNSA. This CDR3 has 15 residues. The chain's CDR3 is CASSFTGRGPYEQYV. CDR3 coding DNA: TGTGCCAGCAGCTTTACGGGCAGGGGGCCTTACGAGCAGTACGTC.

The chain has TRBV29-1 and TRBJ2-2; 7 nucleotides line up with TRBD1. The ends lost 6 bases at V and 0 bases at J; junction bases unmatched: 1. CDR3 length equals 13 residues. The germline CDR1 and CDR2 sequences are SQVTM and ANQGSEA. CDR3 sequence reads: CSVGQTNTGELFF. For the CDR3, the DNA is TGCAGCGTGGGACAGACGAACACCGGGGAGCTGTTTTTT.

This chain uses TRBV5-1 with TRBJ1-4; tentatively, D is TRBD1 (6 bases). The germline V and J ends were trimmed by 5 bases and 0 bases, with 20 bases remaining between them. From germline, CDR1 is SGHRS and CDR2 YFSETQ. The CDR3 is 18 residues long. CDR3 region: CASRSGTSNYATNEKLFF. The CDR3 DNA sequence: TGCGCCAGCAGGTCCGGGACATCGAATTATGCAACTAATGAAAAACTGTTTTTT.

The V gene is TRBV30, the J gene TRBJ1-1; TRBD1 agrees at 10 bases. The germline CDR1 and CDR2 sequences are GTSNPN and SVGIG (reference sequence). Losses at the gene ends were 2 bases for V and 6 bases for J; bases not matched to a gene: 6. The CDR3 length is 14 residues. The CDR3 nucleotides are TGTGCCTGGAGTCCCCGACAGGGGGCCTCTGAAGCTTTCTTT. Translating gives CAWSPRQGASEAFF.

This clone was found once. The rearrangement uses TRBV25-1 and TRBJ1-6; 7 bases line up with TRBD1. V shed 5 bases and J 10 bases; nucleotides not matched to a gene: 11. This CDR3 spans 15 amino acids. The V gene's germline CDR1 is MGHDK and CDR2 SYGVNS. The CDR3 here is CASSPHTGANSPLHF. In DNA, the CDR3 is TGTGCCAGCAGTCCCCATACAGGGGCAAACTCACCCCTCCACTTT.

This clone was seen a few times. J is TRBJ2-1 and V is TRBV28; tentatively, D is TRBD1 (5 bases). Deletions cut 4 bases from V and 7 bases from J, with 5 bases between. Looked up from germline, CDR1 is MDHEN and CDR2 is SYDVKM. CDR3 length equals 11 residues. CDR3 nucleotides: TGTGCCAGCAGTTCAGGGAATGAGCAGTTCTTC. This encodes CASSSGNEQFF.

The J gene is TRBJ1-6, the V gene TRBV4-1; weak D call: TRBD1 (6 bases). Germline values: CDR1 MGHRA, CDR2 YSYEKL. The CDR3 runs to 17 residues. V lost 1 base, J lost 6 bases, and 16 bases lay in between. CDR3 amino acids: CASSQGHARDINSPLHF. The CDR3 nucleotides read TGCGCCAGCAGCCAAGGTCACGCCCGGGACATTAATTCACCCCTCCACTTT.

The CDR3: CASVRSGGTGETQYF. CDR3 coding DNA: TGTGCCAGCGTTCGTAGCGGGGGGACGGGGGAGACCCAGTACTTC. The chain is built from TRBV5-4 and TRBJ2-5; TRBD2 matches 10 bases. CDR3 length: 15 amino acids. Trimming removed 7 bases from V and 5 bases from J; junction bases left unmatched: 11. Per germline, CDR1 SGHNT and CDR2 YYREEE (reference sequence).

The chain links TRBV18 to TRBJ2-5; 9 nucleotides agree with TRBD2. With 2 bases clipped from V and 2 bases from J, the junction kept 6 bases outside the gene matches. The germline V gene has CDR1 KGHSH and CDR2 LQKENI. The CDR3 sequence is 16 residues long. DNA of the CDR3: TGTGCCAGCTCACCATTGACTAGCGGTGTGCAAGAGACCCAGTACTTC. Protein product: CASSPLTSGVQETQYF.

This clone was picked up one time. J is TRBJ2-1 and V is TRBV4-2, with 7 bases identical to TRBD2. V dropped 5 bases and J dropped 2; count of bases not matched to a gene: 6. Germline CDR1 reads LGHNA; CDR2 reads YNFKEQ. The CDR3 contains 15 residues. The CDR3 protein is CASSKAGGTYNEQFF. The CDR3, as DNA: TGTGCCAGCAGCAAGGCCGGGGGGACCTACAATGAGCAGTTCTTC.

This rearrangement joins TRBV4-2 to TRBJ2-3; 10 nucleotides align to TRBD2. The length of the CDR3 is 16 residues. V lost 2 bases and J lost 0; bases outside the gene matches: 2. Germline V gives CDR1 LGHNA, CDR2 YNFKEQ. The CDR3 coding sequence is TGTGCCAGCAGCCAACAGCGGGGGGGTAGCACAGATACGCAGTATTTT. It yields the protein CASSQQRGGSTDTQYF.

The V and J genes are TRBV30 and TRBJ1-5; D possibly corresponds to TRBD1 (5 bases). Between the trimmed V and J ends, which lost 2 bases and 2 bases, there was a span of 10 bases. The CDR3 runs 14 residues. From germline, CDR1 is GTSNPN and CDR2 SVGIG (reference sequence). The CDR3 region has the DNA TGTGCCTGGAGTAAGGCCAGGGGCAATCAGCCCCAGCATTTT. Amino acids: CAWSKARGNQPQHF.

This clone was observed a single time. The J gene is TRBJ2-1, the V gene TRBV11-2, with 8 bases identical to TRBD2. Per the germline V gene, CDR1 is SGHAT and CDR2 is FQNNGV. The CDR3 is 16 residues long. J lost 2 bases, V lost 5 bases, and 8 bases had no gene match. The CDR3 DNA sequence: TGTGCCAGCAGCCCCCGGACTAGCAACCCCTACAATGAGCAGTTCTTC. Residues: CASSPRTSNPYNEQFF.

The gene calls are TRBV12-3 or TRBV12-4 and TRBJ2-1; a weak D match, TRBD1 (7 bases). V lost 7 bases, J lost 7 bases, and 14 bases lay in between. The CDR3 length is 13 residues. CDR3 region: CASKGGQLNEQFF. CDR3 bases: TGTGCCAGCAAGGGGGGACAGTTGAATGAGCAGTTCTTC.

J is TRBJ1-2 and V is TRBV6-4; 7 bases are a match to TRBD1. In germline, CDR1 is MRHNA, CDR2 SNTAGT. CDR3 length: 14 amino acids. The ends lost 5 bases at V and 4 bases at J; junction bases unmatched: 7. Here the CDR3 reads CASSPTGAPYGYTF. The CDR3 DNA sequence: TGTGCCAGCAGTCCTACAGGGGCTCCCTATGGCTACACCTTC.

The rearrangement links TRBV27 to TRBJ2-2; TRBD2 aligns across 11 bases. Germline CDR1 reads MNHEY; CDR2 reads SMNVEV (reference sequence). The ends lost 8 bases at V and 4 bases at J; junction bases unmatched: 9. CDR3 length: 16 residues. CDR3 sequence: CASRTSGGLSTGELFF. The CDR3 nucleotides are TGTGCCAGCCGAACTAGCGGGGGCCTTTCCACCGGGGAGCTGTTTTTT.

The rearrangement uses TRBV7-9 and TRBJ2-1; TRBD2 agrees at 15 bases. CDR3 length: 15 amino acids. CDR1 is SEHNR, CDR2 FQNEAQ, per germline (reference sequence). V dropped 6 bases and J dropped 12; count of bases not matched to a gene: 9. The CDR3 region has the DNA TGTGCCAGCAGAGAGGGACTAGCGGGGGGTCGAAGGCAGTTCTTC. Amino acids: CASREGLAGGRRQFF.

The V gene is TRBV4-1, the J gene TRBJ2-5; D is unclear. Trimming took 0 bases from V and 5 from J, leaving 10 bases between them. This CDR3 is built from 14 residues. Germline-derived CDR1 and CDR2 are MGHRA and YSYEKL. The CDR3, as DNA: TGCGCCAGCAGCCAAGAGGTCCAGATGGAGACCCAGTACTTC. Protein sequence: CASSQEVQMETQYF.

The genes are TRBV4-3 and TRBJ2-2; 8 positions agree with TRBD1. Germline values: CDR1 LGHNA, CDR2 YSLEER. This CDR3 spans 15 amino acids. After removal of 1 base from V and 8 bases from J, the junction contained 6 bases not matched to a gene. CDR3 in amino acids: CASSQAAGTGGELFF. As DNA, the CDR3 is TGCGCCAGCAGCCAAGCAGCCGGGACAGGTGGGGAGCTGTTTTTT.